This is a list of T cell receptor beta chains from one sample in a study of Graves' ophthalmopathy and Graves' hyperthyroidism. TCRdb used MiXCR to reprocess the multiplex PCR reads, holding one entry per CDR3 protein. Counted here are a few hundred thousand distinct CDR3 sequences, roughly 14% occurring once; the ten biggest clones make up approximately 7%. The sample consisted of peripheral blood. The receptor source for this set is a woman aged 18-29 years with stable Graves' hyperthyroidism. Both conserved end residues are part of each CDR3. Fields, in order: J gene, V gene, clone size, D gene, CDR3 protein, CDR3 DNA. The D gene is left open where the match is weak. Rows give clone size only sometimes, using once, few, many, or a class for an expanded clone.

J gene: TRBJ1-5; V gene: TRBV2; clone size: many; D gene: -; CDR3 protein: CASSERGKGQPQHF; CDR3 DNA: TGTGCCAGCAGTGAGCGGGGGAAGGGCCAGCCCCAGCATTTT
J gene: TRBJ1-2; V gene: TRBV19; clone size: many; D gene: TRBD1; CDR3 protein: CASSTTGHGYTF; CDR3 DNA: TGTGCCAGTAGTACGACAGGGCATGGCTACACCTTC
J gene: TRBJ2-7; V gene: TRBV27; clone size: many; D gene: TRBD2; CDR3 protein: CASSRTSGAAYEQYF; CDR3 DNA: TGTGCCAGCAGCAGGACTAGCGGGGCTGCCTACGAGCAGTACTTC
J gene: TRBJ1-2; V gene: TRBV19; clone size: -; D gene: -; CDR3 protein: CASSISVGAVYGYTF; CDR3 DNA: TGTGCCAGTAGTATCTCCGTGGGGGCGGTCTATGGCTACACCTTC
J gene: TRBJ1-1; V gene: TRBV5-1; clone size: many; D gene: -; CDR3 protein: CASSLADGRTEAFF; CDR3 DNA: TGCGCCAGCAGCTTAGCAGACGGCCGGACTGAAGCTTTCTTT
J gene: TRBJ2-7; V gene: TRBV6-5; clone size: many; D gene: TRBD1; CDR3 protein: CASSYSRTGGGHEQYF; CDR3 DNA: TGTGCCAGCAGTTACTCCAGGACAGGGGGCGGCCACGAGCAGTACTTC
J gene: TRBJ2-7; V gene: TRBV6-2/TRBV6-3; clone size: many; D gene: TRBD2; CDR3 protein: CASSPTSGGPYEQYF; CDR3 DNA: TGTGCCAGCAGCCCAACTAGCGGGGGGCCCTACGAGCAGTACTTC
J gene: TRBJ1-1; V gene: TRBV6-5; clone size: many; D gene: -; CDR3 protein: CASSYIELTEAFF; CDR3 DNA: TGTGCCAGCAGTTACATAGAGCTAACTGAAGCTTTCTTT
J gene: TRBJ2-6; V gene: TRBV6-4; clone size: few; D gene: -; CDR3 protein: CASSARDTISGANVLTF; CDR3 DNA: TGTGCCAGCAGTGCTCGGGACACTATCTCTGGGGCCAACGTCCTGACTTTC
J gene: TRBJ1-5; V gene: TRBV12-5; clone size: many; D gene: TRBD1; CDR3 protein: CASGGQGNQPQHF; CDR3 DNA: TGTGCTAGTGGTGGACAGGGCAATCAGCCCCAGCATTTT
J gene: TRBJ1-5; V gene: TRBV20-1; clone size: many; D gene: -; CDR3 protein: CSAGYVSNQPQHF; CDR3 DNA: TGCAGTGCTGGTTATGTTAGCAATCAGCCCCAGCATTTT
J gene: TRBJ1-6; V gene: TRBV15; clone size: -; D gene: -; CDR3 protein: CATSTGLRYNSPLHF; CDR3 DNA: TGTGCCACCAGCACGGGACTGCGCTATAATTCACCCCTCCACTTT
J gene: TRBJ2-7; V gene: TRBV6-1; clone size: many; D gene: TRBD1; CDR3 protein: CASSELPGQATYEQYF; CDR3 DNA: TGTGCCAGCAGCGAACTACCGGGACAGGCAACCTACGAGCAGTACTTC
J gene: TRBJ2-7; V gene: TRBV7-3; clone size: once; D gene: TRBD1; CDR3 protein: CASSIAGTGSYEQYF; CDR3 DNA: TGTGCCAGCAGCATAGCCGGGACAGGGAGCTACGAGCAGTACTTC
J gene: TRBJ1-1; V gene: TRBV5-1; clone size: few; D gene: -; CDR3 protein: CASRWDRDGKMNTEAFF; CDR3 DNA: TGCGCCAGCAGGTGGGACCGGGACGGGAAGATGAACACTGAAGCTTTCTTT
J gene: TRBJ1-1; V gene: TRBV9; clone size: many; D gene: TRBD1; CDR3 protein: CASSGPNDRVNTEAFF; CDR3 DNA: TGTGCCAGCAGCGGACCCAACGACAGGGTGAACACTGAAGCTTTCTTT
J gene: TRBJ1-1; V gene: TRBV27; clone size: many; D gene: -; CDR3 protein: CASSSFDIRLVLPTTEAFF; CDR3 DNA: TGTGCCAGCAGTTCGTTCGATATCAGGCTCGTGTTACCTACTACTGAAGCTTTCTTT
J gene: TRBJ2-7; V gene: TRBV3-1; clone size: few; D gene: -; CDR3 protein: CASSRRFGLTIPYEQYF; CDR3 DNA: TGTGCCAGCAGCCGTAGATTCGGACTAACGATCCCCTACGAGCAGTACTTC
J gene: TRBJ2-5; V gene: TRBV6-1; clone size: -; D gene: -; CDR3 protein: CASRHRRVRQETQYF; CDR3 DNA: TGTGCCAGCAGGCATCGGCGGGTACGGCAAGAGACCCAGTACTTC
J gene: TRBJ1-6; V gene: TRBV3-1; clone size: -; D gene: -; CDR3 protein: CASSQDTATLQRGQYNSPLHF; CDR3 DNA: TGTGCCAGCAGCCAAGATACTGCGACACTACAACGGGGCCAATATAATTCACCCCTCCACTTT
J gene: TRBJ2-7; V gene: TRBV9; clone size: many; D gene: TRBD2; CDR3 protein: CASSGAYPGTSVYEQYF; CDR3 DNA: TGTGCCAGCAGCGGAGCATACCCCGGGACTAGCGTCTACGAGCAGTACTTC
J gene: TRBJ1-3; V gene: TRBV20-1; clone size: many; D gene: -; CDR3 protein: CSARVQGAQEGNTIYF; CDR3 DNA: TGCAGTGCTAGAGTTCAAGGGGCCCAGGAGGGAAACACCATATATTTT
J gene: TRBJ1-5; V gene: TRBV19; clone size: -; D gene: TRBD1; CDR3 protein: CASASRDRGGGNQPQHF; CDR3 DNA: TGTGCCAGTGCCTCAAGGGACAGGGGAGGCGGCAATCAGCCCCAGCATTTT
J gene: TRBJ1-6; V gene: TRBV27; clone size: -; D gene: -; CDR3 protein: CASTLRWVPNSSYNSPLHF; CDR3 DNA: TGTGCCAGCACCCTGAGATGGGTTCCCAATAGCTCCTATAATTCACCCCTCCACTTT